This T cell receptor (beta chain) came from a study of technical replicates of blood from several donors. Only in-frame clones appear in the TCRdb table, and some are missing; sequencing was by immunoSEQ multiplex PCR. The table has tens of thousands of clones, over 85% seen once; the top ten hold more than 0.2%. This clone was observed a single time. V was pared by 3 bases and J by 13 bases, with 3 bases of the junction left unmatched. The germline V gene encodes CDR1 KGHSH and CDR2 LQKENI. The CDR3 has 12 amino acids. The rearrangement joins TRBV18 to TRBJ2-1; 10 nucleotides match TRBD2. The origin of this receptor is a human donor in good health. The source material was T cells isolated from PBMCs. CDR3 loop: CASSPSGRDQFF. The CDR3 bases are TGTGCCAGCTCACCGAGCGGGAGGGACCAGTTCTTC.